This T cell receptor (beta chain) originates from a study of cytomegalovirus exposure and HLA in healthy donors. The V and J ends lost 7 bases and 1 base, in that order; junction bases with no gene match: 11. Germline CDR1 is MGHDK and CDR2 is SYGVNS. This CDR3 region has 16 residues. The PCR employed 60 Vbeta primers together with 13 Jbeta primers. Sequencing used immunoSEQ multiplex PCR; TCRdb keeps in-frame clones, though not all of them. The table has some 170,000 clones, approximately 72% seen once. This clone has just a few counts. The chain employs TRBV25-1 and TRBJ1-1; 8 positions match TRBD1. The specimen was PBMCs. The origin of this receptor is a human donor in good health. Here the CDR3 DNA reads TGTGCCAGCACCCCCGGGACAGGAATAAAGAACACTGAAGCTTTCTTT. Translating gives CASTPGTGIKNTEAFF. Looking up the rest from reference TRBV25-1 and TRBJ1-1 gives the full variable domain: EADIYQTPRYLVIGTGKKITLECSQTMGHDKMYWYQQDPGMELHLIHYSYGVNSTEKGDLSSESTVSRIRTEHFPLTLESARPSHTSQYLCASTPGTGIKNTEAFFGQGTRLTVV.